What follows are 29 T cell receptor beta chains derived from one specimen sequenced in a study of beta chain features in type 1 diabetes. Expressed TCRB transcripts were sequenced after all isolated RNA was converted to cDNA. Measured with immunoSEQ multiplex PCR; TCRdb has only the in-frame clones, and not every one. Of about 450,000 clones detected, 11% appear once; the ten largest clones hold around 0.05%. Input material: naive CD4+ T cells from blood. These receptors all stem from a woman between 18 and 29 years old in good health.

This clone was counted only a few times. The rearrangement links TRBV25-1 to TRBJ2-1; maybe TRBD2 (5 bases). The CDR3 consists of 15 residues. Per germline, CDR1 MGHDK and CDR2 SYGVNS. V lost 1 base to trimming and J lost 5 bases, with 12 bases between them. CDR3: CASSEFAGWDNEQFF. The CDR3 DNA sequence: TGTGCCAGCAGTGAATTTGCGGGCTGGGACAATGAGCAGTTCTTC.

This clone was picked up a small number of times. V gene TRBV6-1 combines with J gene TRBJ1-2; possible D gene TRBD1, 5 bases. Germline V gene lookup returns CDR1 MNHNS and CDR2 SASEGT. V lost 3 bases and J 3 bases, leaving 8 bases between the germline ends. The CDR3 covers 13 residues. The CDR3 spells CASSEEGYYGYTF. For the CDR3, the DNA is TGTGCCAGCAGTGAGGAGGGGTACTATGGCTACACCTTC.

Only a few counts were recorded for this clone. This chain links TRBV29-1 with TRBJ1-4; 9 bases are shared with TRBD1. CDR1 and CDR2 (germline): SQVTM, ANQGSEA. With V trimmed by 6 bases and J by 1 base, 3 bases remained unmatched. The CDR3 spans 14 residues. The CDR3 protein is CSVRQGGTNEKLFF. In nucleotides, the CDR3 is TGCAGCGTCCGACAGGGGGGAACTAATGAAAAACTGTTTTTT. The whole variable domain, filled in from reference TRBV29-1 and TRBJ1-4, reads SAVISQKPSRDICQRGTSLTIQCQVDSQVTMMFWYRQQPGQSLTLIATANQGSEATYESGFVIDKFPISRPNLTFSTLTVSNMSPEDSSIYLCSVRQGGTNEKLFFGSGTQLSVL.

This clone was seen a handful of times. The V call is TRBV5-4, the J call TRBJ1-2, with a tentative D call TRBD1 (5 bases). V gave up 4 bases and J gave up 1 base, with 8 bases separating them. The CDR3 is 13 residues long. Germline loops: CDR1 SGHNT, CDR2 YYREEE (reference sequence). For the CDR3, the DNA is TGTGCCAGCAGCCTCAGGGATAACTATGGCTACACCTTC. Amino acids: CASSLRDNYGYTF.

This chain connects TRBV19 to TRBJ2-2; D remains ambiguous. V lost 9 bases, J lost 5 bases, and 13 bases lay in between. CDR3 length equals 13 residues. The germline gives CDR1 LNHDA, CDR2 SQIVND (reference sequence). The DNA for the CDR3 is TGTGCCAGCACCCATGGGCAGACCGGGGAGCTGTTTTTT. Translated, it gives CASTHGQTGELFF.

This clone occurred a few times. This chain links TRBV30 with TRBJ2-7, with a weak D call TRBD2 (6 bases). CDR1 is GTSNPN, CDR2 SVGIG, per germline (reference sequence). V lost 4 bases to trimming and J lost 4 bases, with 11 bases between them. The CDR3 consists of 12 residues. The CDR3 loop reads CAWIAGRYEQYF. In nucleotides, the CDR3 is TGTGCCTGGATAGCAGGGAGGTACGAGCAGTACTTC.

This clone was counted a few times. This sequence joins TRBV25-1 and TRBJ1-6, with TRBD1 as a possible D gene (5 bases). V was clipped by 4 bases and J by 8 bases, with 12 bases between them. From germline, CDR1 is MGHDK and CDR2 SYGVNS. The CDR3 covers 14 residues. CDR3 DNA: TGTGCCAGCAGTGTCCAGGGTTTCGATTCACCCCTCCACTTT. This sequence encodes CASSVQGFDSPLHF. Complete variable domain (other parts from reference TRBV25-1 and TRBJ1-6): EADIYQTPRYLVIGTGKKITLECSQTMGHDKMYWYQQDPGMELHLIHYSYGVNSTEKGDLSSESTVSRIRTEHFPLTLESARPSHTSQYLCASSVQGFDSPLHFGNGTRLTVT.

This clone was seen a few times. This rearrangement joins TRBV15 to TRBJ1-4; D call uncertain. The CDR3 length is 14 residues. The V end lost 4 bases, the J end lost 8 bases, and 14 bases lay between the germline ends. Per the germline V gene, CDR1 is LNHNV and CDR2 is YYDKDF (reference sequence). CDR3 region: CATSNRPVWEKLFF. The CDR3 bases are TGTGCCACCAGCAATAGGCCTGTTTGGGAAAAACTGTTTTTT.

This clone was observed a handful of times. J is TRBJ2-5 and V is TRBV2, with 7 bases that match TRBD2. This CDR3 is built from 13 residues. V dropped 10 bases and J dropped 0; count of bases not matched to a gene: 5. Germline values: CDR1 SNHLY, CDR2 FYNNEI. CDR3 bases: TGTGCCAACTCTCTAGCGGACCAAGAGACCCAGTACTTC. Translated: CANSLADQETQYF.

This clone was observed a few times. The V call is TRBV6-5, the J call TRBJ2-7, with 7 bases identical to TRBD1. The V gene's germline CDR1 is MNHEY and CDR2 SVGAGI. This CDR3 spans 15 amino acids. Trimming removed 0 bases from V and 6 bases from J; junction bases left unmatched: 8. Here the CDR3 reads CASSYSGRGTGEQYF. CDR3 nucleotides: TGTGCCAGCAGTTACTCGGGCAGGGGGACGGGCGAGCAGTACTTC.

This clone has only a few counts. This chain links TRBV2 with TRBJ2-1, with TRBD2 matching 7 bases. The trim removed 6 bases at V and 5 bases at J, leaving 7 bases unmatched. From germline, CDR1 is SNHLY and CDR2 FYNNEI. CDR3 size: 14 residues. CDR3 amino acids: CASRDGDYNNEQFF. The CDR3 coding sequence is TGTGCCAGCAGGGATGGGGACTATAACAATGAGCAGTTCTTC. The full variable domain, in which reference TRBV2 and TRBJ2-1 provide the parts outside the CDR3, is EPEVTQTPSHQVTQMGQEVILRCVPISNHLYFYWYRQILGQKVEFLVSFYNNEISEKSEIFDDQFSVERPDGSNFTLKIRSTKLEDSAMYFCASRDGDYNNEQFFGPGTRLTVL.

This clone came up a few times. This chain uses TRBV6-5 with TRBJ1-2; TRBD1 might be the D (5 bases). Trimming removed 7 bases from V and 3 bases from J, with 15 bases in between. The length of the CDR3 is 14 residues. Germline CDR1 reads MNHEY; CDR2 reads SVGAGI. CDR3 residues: CASTRTGTYYGYTF. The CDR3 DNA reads TGTGCCAGCACCAGAACTGGGACGTACTATGGCTACACCTTC.

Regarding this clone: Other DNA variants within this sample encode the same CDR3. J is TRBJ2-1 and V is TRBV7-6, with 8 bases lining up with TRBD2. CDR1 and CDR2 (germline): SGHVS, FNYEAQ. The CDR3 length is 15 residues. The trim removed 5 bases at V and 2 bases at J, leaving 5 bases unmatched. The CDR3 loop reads CASSLTSGPYNEQFF. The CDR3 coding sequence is TGTGCCAGCAGCCTTACTAGCGGCCCCTACAATGAGCAGTTCTTC.

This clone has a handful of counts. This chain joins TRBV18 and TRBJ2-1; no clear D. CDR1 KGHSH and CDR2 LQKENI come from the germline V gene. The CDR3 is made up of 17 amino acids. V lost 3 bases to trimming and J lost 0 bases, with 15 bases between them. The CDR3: CASSPWILDSSYNEQFF. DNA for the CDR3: TGTGCCAGCTCACCGTGGATACTCGATAGCTCCTACAATGAGCAGTTCTTC.

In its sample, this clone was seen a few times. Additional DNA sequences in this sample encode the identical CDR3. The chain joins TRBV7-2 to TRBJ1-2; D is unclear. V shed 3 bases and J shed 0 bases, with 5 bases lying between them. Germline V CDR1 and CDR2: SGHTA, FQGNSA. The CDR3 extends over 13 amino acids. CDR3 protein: CASSLSANYGYTF. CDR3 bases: TGTGCCAGCAGCTTGTCCGCTAACTATGGCTACACCTTC.

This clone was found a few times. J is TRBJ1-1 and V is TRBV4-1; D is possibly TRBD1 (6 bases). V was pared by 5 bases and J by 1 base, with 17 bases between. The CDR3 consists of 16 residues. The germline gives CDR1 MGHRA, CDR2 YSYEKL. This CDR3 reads CASSALTGMGNTEAFF. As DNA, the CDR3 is TGCGCCAGCAGCGCACTAACAGGGATGGGGAACACTGAAGCTTTCTTT.

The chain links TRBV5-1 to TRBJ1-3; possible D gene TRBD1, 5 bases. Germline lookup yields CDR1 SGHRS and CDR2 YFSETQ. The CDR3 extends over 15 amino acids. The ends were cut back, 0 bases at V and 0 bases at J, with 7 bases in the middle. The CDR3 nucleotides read TGCGCCAGCAGCTTGGCCGGGGGCTCTGGAAACACCATATATTTT. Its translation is CASSLAGGSGNTIYF. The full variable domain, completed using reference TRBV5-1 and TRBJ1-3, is KAGVTQTPRYLIKTRGQQVTLSCSPISGHRSVSWYQQTPGQGLQFLFEYFSETQRNKGNFPGRFSGRQFSNSRSEMNVSTLELGDSALYLCASSLAGGSGNTIYFGEGSWLTVV.

The CDR3 nucleotides read TGTGCCAGCAGCACAGTACAGATGAACACTGAAGCTTTCTTT. Translating gives CASSTVQMNTEAFF. The chain couples TRBV9 to TRBJ1-1; D not resolved. Germline V gene data show CDR1 as SGDLS and CDR2 as YYNGEE. V lost 4 bases to trimming and J lost 0 bases, with 10 bases between them. The CDR3 is 14 residues long.

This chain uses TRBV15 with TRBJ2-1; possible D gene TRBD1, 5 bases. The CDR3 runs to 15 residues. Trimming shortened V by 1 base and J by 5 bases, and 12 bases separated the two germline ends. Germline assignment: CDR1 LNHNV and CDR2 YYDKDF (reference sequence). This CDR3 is CATSRAAGINNEQFF. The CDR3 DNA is TGTGCCACCAGCAGAGCGGCAGGGATTAACAATGAGCAGTTCTTC.

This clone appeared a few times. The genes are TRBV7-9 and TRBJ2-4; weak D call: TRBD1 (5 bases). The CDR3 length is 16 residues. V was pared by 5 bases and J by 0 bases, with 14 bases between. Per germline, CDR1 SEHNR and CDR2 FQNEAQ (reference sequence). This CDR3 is CASSLGQVLAKNIQYF. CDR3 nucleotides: TGTGCCAGCAGCCTCGGACAAGTGCTAGCCAAAAACATTCAGTACTTC.

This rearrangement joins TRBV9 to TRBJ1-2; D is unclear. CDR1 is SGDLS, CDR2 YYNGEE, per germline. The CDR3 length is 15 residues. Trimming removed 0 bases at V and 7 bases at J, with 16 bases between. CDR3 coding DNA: TGTGCCAGCAGCGTAGCAAGGAGCCGCGGACGTGGCTACACCTTC. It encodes CASSVARSRGRGYTF.

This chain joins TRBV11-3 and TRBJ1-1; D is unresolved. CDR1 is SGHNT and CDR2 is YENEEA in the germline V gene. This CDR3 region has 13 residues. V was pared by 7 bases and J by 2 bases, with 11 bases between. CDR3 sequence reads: CASTHPFNTEAFF. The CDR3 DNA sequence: TGTGCCAGCACCCATCCCTTCAACACTGAAGCTTTCTTT.

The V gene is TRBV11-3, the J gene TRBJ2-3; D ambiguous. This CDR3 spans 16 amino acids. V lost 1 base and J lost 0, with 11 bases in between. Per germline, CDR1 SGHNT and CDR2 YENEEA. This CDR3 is CASSLGSRVSTDTQYF. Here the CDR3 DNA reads TGTGCCAGCAGCTTAGGGAGTCGCGTAAGCACAGATACGCAGTATTTT.

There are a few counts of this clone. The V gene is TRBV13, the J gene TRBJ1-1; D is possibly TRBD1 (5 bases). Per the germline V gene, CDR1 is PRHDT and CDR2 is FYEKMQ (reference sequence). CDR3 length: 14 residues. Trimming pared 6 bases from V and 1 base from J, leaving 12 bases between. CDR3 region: CASRPGTGNTEAFF. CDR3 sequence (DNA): TGTGCCAGCAGGCCGGGGACTGGGAACACTGAAGCTTTCTTT.

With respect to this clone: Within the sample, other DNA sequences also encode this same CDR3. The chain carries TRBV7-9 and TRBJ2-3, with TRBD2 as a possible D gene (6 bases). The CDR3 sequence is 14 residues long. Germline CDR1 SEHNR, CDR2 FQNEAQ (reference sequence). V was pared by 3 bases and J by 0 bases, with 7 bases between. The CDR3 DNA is TGTGCCAGCAGCTTTAGCGGTAGCACAGATACGCAGTATTTT. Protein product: CASSFSGSTDTQYF.

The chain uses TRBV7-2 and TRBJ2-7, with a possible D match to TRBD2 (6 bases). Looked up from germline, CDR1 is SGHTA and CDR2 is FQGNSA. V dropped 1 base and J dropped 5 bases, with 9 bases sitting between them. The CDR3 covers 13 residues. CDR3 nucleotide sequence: TGTGCCAGCAGCTTAGTCTGGAGGGACGAGCAGTACGTC. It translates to CASSLVWRDEQYV.

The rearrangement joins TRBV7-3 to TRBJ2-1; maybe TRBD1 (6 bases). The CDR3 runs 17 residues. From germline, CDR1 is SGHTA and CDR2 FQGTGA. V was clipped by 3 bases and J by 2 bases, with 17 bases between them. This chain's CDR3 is CASSFGVDRSTYNEQFF. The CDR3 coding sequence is TGTGCCAGCAGCTTCGGCGTTGACAGGTCCACCTACAATGAGCAGTTCTTC.

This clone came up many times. Here the CDR3 DNA reads TGTGCCAGCGGGACTAGCGAAAACATTCAGTACTTC. Amino acids: CASGTSENIQYF. This chain links TRBV9 with TRBJ2-4, with 10 bases matching TRBD2. The CDR3 spans 12 residues. CDR1 and CDR2 (germline): SGDLS, YYNGEE. Germline trimming cut 7 bases from V and 5 bases from J; bases unmatched to any gene: 0.

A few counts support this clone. Written as DNA, the CDR3 is TGTGCCAGCAGCTTAGGTCCCTTGACCCAGTACTTC. Translating it yields CASSLGPLTQYF. The chain joins TRBV7-3 to TRBJ2-5; D remains ambiguous. This CDR3 has 12 amino acids. Germline lookup yields CDR1 SGHTA and CDR2 FQGTGA. Trimming removed 2 bases at V and 7 bases at J, with 8 bases between.